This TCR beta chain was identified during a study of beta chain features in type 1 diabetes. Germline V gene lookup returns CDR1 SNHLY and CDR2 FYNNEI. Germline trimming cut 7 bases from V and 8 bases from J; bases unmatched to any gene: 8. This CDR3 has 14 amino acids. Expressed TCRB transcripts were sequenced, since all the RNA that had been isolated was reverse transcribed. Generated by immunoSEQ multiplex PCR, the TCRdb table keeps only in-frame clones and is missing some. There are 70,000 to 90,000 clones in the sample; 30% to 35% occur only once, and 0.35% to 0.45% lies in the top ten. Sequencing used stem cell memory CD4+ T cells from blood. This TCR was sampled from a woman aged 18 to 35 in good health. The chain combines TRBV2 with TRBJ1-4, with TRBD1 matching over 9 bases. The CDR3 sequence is CASNRDRANEKLFF. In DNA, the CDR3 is TGTGCCAGCAATCGGGACAGGGCGAACGAAAAACTGTTTTTT.